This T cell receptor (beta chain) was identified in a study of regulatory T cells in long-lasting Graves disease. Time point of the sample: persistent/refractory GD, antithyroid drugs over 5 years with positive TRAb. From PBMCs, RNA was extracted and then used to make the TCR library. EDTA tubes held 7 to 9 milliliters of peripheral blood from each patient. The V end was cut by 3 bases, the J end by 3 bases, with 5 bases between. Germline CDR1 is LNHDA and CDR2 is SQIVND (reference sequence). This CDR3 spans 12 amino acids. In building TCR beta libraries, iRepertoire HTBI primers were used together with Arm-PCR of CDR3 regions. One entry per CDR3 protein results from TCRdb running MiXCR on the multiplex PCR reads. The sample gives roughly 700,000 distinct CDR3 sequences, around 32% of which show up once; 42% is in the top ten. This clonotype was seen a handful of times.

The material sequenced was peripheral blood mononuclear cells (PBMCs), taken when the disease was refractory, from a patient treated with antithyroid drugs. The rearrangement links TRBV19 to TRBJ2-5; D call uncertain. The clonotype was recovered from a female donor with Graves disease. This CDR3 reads CASSIREETQYF. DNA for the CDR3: TGTGCCAGTAGTATCCGTGAAGAGACCCAGTACTTC.